This TCR beta chain comes out of a study of blood T cell repertoires in COVID-19. Study context: PBMCs, B-cell-depleted T cells, or T cells provided the cDNA or gDNA that made up the material.

Measured with immunoSEQ multiplex PCR; TCRdb has only the in-frame clones, and not every one. The sample lists around 230,000 clones; about 80% were seen once. From germline, CDR1 is DFQATT and CDR2 SNEGSKA (reference sequence). V shed 3 bases and J shed 3 bases, with 12 bases lying between them. This CDR3 contains 14 residues. Cohort placement rested on clinical history that participants reported themselves. V and J are TRBV20-1 and TRBJ1-3, with D hard to call. The clonotype comes from a man between 35 and 55 years old who had recovered from COVID-19. Sample: PBMCs or T cells enriched from blood (not recorded which). CDR3 region: CSASHSQRGNTIYF. The CDR3 coding sequence is TGCAGTGCTAGTCACAGCCAACGTGGAAACACCATATATTTT.